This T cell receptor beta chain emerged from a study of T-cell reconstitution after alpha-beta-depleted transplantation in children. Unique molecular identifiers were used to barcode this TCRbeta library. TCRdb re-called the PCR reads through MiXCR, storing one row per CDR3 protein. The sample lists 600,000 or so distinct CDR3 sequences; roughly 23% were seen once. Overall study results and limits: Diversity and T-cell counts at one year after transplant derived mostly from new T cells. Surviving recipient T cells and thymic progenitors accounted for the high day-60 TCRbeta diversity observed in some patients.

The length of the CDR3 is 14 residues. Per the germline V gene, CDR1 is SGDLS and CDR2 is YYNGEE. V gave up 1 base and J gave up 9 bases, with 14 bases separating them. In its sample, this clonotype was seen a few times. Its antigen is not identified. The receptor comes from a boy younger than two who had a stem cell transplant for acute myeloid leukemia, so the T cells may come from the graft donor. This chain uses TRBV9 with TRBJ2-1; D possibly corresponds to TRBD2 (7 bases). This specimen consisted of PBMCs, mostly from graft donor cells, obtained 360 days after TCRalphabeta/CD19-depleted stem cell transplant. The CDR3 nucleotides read TGTGCCAGCAGCGTAAGGGGGGGGGCCGGTGAGCAGTTCTTC. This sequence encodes CASSVRGGAGEQFF.